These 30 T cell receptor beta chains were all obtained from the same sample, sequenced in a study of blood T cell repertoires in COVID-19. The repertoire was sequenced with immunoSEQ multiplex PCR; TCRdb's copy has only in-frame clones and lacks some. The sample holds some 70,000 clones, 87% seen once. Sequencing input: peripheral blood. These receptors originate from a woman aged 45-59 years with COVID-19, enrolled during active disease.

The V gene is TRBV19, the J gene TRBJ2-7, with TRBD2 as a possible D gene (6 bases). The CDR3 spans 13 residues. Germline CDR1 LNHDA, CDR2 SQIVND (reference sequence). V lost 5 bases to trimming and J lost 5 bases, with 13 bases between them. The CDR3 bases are TGTGCCAGTAGTTGGGGGGAGGAGAACGAGCAGTACTTC. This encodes CASSWGEENEQYF.

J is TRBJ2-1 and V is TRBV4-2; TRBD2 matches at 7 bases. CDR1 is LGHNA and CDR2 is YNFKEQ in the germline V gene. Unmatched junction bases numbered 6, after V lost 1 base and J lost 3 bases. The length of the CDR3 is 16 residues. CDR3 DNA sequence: TGTGCCAGCAGCCAAGTTACCGGGAGGAACTACAATGAGCAGTTCTTC. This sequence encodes CASSQVTGRNYNEQFF.

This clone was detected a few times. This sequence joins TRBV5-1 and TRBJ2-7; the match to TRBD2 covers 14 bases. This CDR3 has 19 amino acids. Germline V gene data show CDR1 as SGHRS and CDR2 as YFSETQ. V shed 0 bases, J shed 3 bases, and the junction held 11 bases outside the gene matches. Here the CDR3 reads CASSLERGLAGETGYEQYF. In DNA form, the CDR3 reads TGCGCCAGCAGCTTGGAGAGGGGACTAGCGGGAGAGACGGGCTACGAGCAGTACTTC.

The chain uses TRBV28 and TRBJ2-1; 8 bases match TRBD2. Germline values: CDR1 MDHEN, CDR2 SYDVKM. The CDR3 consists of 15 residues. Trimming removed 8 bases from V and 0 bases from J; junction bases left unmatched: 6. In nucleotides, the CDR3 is TGTGCCAGCGGCGGACTAGCCCCCTCCTACAATGAGCAGTTCTTC. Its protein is CASGGLAPSYNEQFF.

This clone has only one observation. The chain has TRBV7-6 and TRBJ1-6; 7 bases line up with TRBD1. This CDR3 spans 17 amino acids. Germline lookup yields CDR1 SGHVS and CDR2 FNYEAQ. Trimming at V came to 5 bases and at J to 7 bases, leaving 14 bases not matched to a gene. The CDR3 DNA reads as TGTGCCAGCAGCCCCCTAAGGGTGGGACAGCTGAATTCACCCCTCCACTTT. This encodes CASSPLRVGQLNSPLHF. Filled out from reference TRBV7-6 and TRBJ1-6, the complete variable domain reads GAGVSQSPRYKVTKRGQDVALRCDPISGHVSLYWYRQALGQGPEFLTYFNYEAQQDKSGLPNDRFSAERPEGSISTLTIQRTEQRDSAMYRCASSPLRVGQLNSPLHFGNGTRLTVT.

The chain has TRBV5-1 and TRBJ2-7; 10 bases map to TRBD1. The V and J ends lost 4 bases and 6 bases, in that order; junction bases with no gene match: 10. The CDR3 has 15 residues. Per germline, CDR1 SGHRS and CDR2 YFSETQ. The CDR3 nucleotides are TGCGCCAGCAGCCCCGGGGGGACAGGGGACACCGAGCAGTACTTC. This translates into CASSPGGTGDTEQYF.

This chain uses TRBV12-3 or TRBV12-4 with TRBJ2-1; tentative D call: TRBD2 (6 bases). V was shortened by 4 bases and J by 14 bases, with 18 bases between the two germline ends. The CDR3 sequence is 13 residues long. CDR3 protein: CASSYLGSLTEFF. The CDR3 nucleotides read TGTGCCAGCAGTTACCTCGGGAGCCTCACGGAGTTCTTC.

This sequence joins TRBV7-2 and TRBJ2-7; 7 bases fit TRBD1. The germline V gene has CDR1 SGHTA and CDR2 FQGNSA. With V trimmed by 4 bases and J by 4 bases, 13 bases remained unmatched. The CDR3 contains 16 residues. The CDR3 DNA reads TGTGCCAGCAGCTGGCCAAAGGACAGGAAACTTTACGAGCAGTACTTC. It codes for CASSWPKDRKLYEQYF. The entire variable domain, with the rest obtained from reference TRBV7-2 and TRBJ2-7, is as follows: GAGVSQSPSNKVTEKGKDVELRCDPISGHTALYWYRQSLGQGLEFLIYFQGNSAPDKSGLPSDRFSAERTGGSVSTLTIQRTQQEDSAVYLCASSWPKDRKLYEQYFGPGTRLTVT.

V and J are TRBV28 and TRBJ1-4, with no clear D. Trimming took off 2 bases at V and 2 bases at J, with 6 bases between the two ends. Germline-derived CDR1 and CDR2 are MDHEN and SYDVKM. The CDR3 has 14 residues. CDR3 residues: CASSLRRTNEKLFF. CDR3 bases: TGTGCCAGCAGTTTACGGAGGACTAATGAAAAACTGTTTTTT.

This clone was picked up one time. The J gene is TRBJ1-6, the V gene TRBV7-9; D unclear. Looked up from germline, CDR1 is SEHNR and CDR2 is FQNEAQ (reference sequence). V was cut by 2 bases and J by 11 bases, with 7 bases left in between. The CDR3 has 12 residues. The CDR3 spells CASSLSVPPLHF. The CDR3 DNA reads TGTGCCAGCAGCTTATCCGTCCCACCCCTCCACTTT.

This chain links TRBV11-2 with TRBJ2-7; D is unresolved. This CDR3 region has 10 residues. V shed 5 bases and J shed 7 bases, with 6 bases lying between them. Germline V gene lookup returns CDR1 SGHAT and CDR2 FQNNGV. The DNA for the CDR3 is TGTGCCAGCAGCCTCTCGGAGCAGTACTTC. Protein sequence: CASSLSEQYF.

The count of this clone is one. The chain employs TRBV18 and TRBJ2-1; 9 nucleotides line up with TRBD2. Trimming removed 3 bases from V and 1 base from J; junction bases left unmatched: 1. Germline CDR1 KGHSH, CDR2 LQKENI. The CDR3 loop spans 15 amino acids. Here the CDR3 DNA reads TGTGCCAGCTCACCGACTAGCGGATCCTACAATGAGCAGTTCTTC. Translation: CASSPTSGSYNEQFF.

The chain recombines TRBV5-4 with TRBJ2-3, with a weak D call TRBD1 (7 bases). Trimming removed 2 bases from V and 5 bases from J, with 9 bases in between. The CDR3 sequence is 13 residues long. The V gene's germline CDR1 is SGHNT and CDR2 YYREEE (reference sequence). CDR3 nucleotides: TGTGCCAGCAGCTTTCAGGGGGGAGATACGCAGTATTTT. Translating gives CASSFQGGDTQYF. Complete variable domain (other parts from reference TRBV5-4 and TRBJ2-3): ETGVTQSPTHLIKTRGQQVTLRCSSQSGHNTVSWYQQALGQGPQFIFQYYREEENGRGNFPPRFSGLQFPNYSSELNVNALELDDSALYLCASSFQGGDTQYFGPGTRLTVL.

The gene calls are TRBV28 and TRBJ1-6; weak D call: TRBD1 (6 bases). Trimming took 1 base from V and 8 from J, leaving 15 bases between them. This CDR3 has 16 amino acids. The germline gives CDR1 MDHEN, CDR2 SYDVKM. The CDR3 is CASSLSAGRGYSPLHF. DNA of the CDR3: TGTGCCAGCAGTTTATCGGCAGGAAGGGGGTATTCACCCCTCCACTTT.

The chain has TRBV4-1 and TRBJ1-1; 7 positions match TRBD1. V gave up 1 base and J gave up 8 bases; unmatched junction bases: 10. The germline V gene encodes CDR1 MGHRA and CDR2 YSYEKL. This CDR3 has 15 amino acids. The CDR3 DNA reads TGCGCCAGCAGCCAAGTTGGCGGACAGGTTGGGGAAGCTTTCTTT. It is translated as CASSQVGGQVGEAFF.

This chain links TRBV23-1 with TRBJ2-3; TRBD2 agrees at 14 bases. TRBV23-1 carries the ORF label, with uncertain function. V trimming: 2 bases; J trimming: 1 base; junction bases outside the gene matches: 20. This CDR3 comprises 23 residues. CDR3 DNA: TGCGCCAGCAGTCAACGCCAAATTACCGGGACTAGCGGGAGTTTAAGATGCACAGATACGCAGTATTTT. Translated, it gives CASSQRQITGTSGSLRCTDTQYF.

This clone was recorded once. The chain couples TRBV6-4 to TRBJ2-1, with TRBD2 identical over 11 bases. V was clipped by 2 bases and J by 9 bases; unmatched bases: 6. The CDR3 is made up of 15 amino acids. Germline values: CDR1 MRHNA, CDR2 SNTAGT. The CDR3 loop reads CASSDNSGRAREQFF. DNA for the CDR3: TGTGCCAGCAGTGACAATAGCGGGAGGGCCCGTGAGCAGTTCTTC.

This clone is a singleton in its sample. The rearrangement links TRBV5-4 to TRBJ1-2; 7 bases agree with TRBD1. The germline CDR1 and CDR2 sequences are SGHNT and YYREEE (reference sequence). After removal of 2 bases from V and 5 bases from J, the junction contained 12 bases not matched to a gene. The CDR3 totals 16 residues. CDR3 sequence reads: CASSFPTGEIGYGYTF. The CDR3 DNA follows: TGTGCCAGCAGCTTCCCAACAGGGGAGATTGGGTATGGCTACACCTTC.

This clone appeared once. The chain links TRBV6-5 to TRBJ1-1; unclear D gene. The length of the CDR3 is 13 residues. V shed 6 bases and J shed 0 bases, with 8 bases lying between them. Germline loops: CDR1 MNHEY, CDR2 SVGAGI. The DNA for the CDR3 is TGTGCCAGCAGGGCGGCTATGAACACTGAAGCTTTCTTT. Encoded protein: CASRAAMNTEAFF.

CDR3 protein: CASEPGTSGIVEQYF. In DNA form, the CDR3 reads TGTGCCAGCGAGCCCGGGACTAGCGGGATTGTCGAGCAGTACTTC. The chain is built from TRBV25-1 and TRBJ2-7; 13 nucleotides align to TRBD2. J lost 6 bases, V lost 8 bases, and 10 bases had no gene match. CDR1 and CDR2 from the germline V gene are MGHDK and SYGVNS. The CDR3 loop spans 15 amino acids.

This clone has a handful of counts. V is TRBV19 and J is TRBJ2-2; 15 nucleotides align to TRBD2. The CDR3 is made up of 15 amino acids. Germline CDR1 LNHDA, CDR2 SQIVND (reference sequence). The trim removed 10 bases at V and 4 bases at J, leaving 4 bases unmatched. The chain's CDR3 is CATKGLAGGTGELFF. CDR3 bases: TGTGCCACAAAGGGACTAGCGGGAGGCACCGGGGAGCTGTTTTTT.

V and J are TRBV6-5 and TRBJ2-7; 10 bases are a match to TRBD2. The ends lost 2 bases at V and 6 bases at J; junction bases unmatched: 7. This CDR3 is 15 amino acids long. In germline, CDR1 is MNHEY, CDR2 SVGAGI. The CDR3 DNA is TGTGCCAGCAGTTACGTATCTAGCGGGAGTGGCGAGCAGTACTTC. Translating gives CASSYVSSGSGEQYF.

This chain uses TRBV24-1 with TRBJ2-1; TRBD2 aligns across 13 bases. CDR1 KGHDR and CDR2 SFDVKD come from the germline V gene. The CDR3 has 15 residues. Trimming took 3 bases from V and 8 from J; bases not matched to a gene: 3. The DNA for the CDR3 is TGTGCCACCAGTGATCCTACTAGCGGGGGGGATGAGCAGTTCTTC. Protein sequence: CATSDPTSGGDEQFF.

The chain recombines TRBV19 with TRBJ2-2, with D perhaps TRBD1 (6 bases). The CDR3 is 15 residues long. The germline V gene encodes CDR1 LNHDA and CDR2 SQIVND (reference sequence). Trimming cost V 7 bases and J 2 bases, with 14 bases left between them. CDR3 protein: CASNPWGRNTGELFF. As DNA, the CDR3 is TGTGCCAGTAACCCATGGGGGCGTAACACCGGGGAGCTGTTTTTT.

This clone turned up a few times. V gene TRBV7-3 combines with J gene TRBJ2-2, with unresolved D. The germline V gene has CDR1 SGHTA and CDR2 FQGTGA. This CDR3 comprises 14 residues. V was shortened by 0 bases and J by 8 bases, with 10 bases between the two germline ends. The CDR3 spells CASSLTGSSGELFF. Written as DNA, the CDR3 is TGTGCCAGCAGCTTAACGGGCAGCTCTGGGGAGCTGTTTTTT.

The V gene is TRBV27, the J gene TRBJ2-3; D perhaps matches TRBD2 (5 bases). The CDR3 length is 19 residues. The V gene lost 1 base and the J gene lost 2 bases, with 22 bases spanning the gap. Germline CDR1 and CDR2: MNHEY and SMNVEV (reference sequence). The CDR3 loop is CASSLFLPGPDSFTDTQYF. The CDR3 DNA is TGTGCCAGCAGTTTATTTCTTCCCGGGCCGGACTCTTTCACAGATACGCAGTATTTT.

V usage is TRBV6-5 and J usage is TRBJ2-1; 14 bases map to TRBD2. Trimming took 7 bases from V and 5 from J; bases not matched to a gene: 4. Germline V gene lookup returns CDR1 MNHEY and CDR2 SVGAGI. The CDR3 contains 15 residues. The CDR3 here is CASTRLAGGNNEQFF. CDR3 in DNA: TGTGCCAGCACCAGACTAGCGGGAGGGAACAATGAGCAGTTCTTC.

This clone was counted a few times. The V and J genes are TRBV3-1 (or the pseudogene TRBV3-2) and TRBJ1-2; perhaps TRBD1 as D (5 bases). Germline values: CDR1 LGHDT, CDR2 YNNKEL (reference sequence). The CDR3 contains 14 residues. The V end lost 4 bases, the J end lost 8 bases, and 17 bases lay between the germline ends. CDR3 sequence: CASSPTSQGGGYTF. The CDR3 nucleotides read TGTGCCAGCAGCCCCACATCGCAGGGTGGCGGCTACACCTTC.

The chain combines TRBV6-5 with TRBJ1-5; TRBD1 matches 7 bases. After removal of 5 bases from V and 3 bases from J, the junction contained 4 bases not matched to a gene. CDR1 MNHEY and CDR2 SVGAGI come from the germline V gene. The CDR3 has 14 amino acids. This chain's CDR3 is CASSLTGVNQPQHF. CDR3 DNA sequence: TGTGCCAGCAGTCTAACAGGGGTCAATCAGCCCCAGCATTTT.

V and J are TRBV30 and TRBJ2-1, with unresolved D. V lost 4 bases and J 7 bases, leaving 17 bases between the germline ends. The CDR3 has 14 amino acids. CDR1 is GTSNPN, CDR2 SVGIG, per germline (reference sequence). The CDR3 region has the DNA TGTGCCTGGACACCAGGATCCTTTGGGAATGAGCAGTTCTTC. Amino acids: CAWTPGSFGNEQFF.